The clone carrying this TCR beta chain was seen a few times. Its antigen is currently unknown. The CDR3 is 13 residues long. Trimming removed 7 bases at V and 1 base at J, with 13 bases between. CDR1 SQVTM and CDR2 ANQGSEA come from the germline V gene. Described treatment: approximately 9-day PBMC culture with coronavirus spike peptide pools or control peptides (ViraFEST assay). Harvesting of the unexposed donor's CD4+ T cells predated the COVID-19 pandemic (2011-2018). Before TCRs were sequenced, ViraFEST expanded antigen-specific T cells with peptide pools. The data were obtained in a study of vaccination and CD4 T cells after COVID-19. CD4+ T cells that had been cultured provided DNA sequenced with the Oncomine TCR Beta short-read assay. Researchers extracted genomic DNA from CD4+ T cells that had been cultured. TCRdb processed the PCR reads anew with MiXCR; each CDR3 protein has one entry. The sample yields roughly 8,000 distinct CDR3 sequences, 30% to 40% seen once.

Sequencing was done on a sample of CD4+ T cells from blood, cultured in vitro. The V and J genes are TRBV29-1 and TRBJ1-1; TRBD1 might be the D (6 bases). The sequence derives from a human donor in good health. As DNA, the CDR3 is TGCAGCGCCAGGGGTCAGGGGAACACTGAAGCTTTCTTT. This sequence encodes CSARGQGNTEAFF.